These 32 T cell receptor beta chains were sequenced from one sample in a study of T cell repertoires in cytomegalovirus infection. TCRdb re-called the reads through MiXCR, storing one row per CDR3 protein. The repertoire includes around 260,000 distinct CDR3 sequences, roughly 23% of them detected once, and approximately 14% sits in the top ten. Sequenced input: PBMCs. Every receptor here comes from a human donor in good health (CMV status not recorded). Some clones in this sample may be carry-over from other donors' samples.

This chain joins TRBV11-2 and TRBJ2-7; 9 bases line up with TRBD1. Germline assignment: CDR1 SGHAT and CDR2 FQNNGV. With V trimmed by 1 base and J by 3 bases, 7 bases remained unmatched. The CDR3 runs 16 residues. CDR3 sequence (DNA): TGTGCCAGCAGCTTAGGTCGTGGGACAGGGAACTACGAGCAGTACTTC. Amino acids: CASSLGRGTGNYEQYF.

This clonotype was seen many times. The gene calls are TRBV7-2 and TRBJ1-2; D ambiguous. V lost 6 bases, J lost 7 bases, and 12 bases lay in between. Germline values: CDR1 SGHTA, CDR2 FQGNSA. The CDR3 totals 12 residues. The CDR3 DNA sequence: TGTGCCAGCAGTTTTAGGAGCCGTGGCTACACCTTC. It yields the protein CASSFRSRGYTF. Drawing the rest from reference TRBV7-2 and TRBJ1-2, the complete variable domain is GAGVSQSPSNKVTEKGKDVELRCDPISGHTALYWYRQSLGQGLEFLIYFQGNSAPDKSGLPSDRFSAERTGGSVSTLTIQRTQQEDSAVYLCASSFRSRGYTFGSGTRLTVV.

The chain couples TRBV29-1 to TRBJ2-2; D might be TRBD2 (5 bases). Deletions cut 3 bases from V and 5 bases from J, with 10 bases between. CDR3 length equals 13 residues. Germline-derived CDR1 and CDR2 are SQVTM and ANQGSEA. The chain's CDR3 is CSVEGSVTGELFF. CDR3 in DNA: TGCAGCGTTGAGGGGAGCGTAACCGGGGAGCTGTTTTTT.

The chain joins TRBV28 to TRBJ2-1; 8 bases are a match to TRBD2. Trimming took 8 bases from V and 4 from J; bases not matched to a gene: 7. The CDR3 loop spans 14 amino acids. Germline CDR1 MDHEN, CDR2 SYDVKM. CDR3 amino acids: CASGERERYNEQFF. CDR3 DNA: TGTGCCAGCGGTGAGCGGGAGCGGTACAATGAGCAGTTCTTC.

Notes on this clonotype: Possible read error: a much larger clone is one base away. The CDR3 DNA is TGTGCCAGCGCCAGGACTAACTATGGCTACACCTTC. Translation gives CASARTNYGYTF. The gene calls are TRBV28 and TRBJ1-2; unclear D gene. V lost 8 bases and J lost 0, with 7 bases in between. Per germline, CDR1 MDHEN and CDR2 SYDVKM. CDR3 size: 12 residues.

This rearrangement joins TRBV20-1 to TRBJ1-5; the D gene is possibly TRBD1 (5 bases). The CDR3 runs 16 residues. Germline lookup yields CDR1 DFQATT and CDR2 SNEGSKA (reference sequence). V lost 5 bases and J lost 1, with 18 bases in between. CDR3 sequence reads: CSAPLPGRASNQPQHF. For the CDR3, the DNA is TGCAGTGCTCCACTCCCAGGGAGGGCGAGCAATCAGCCCCAGCATTTT.

Ten or more counts support this clonotype. This chain connects TRBV7-2 to TRBJ2-2; perhaps TRBD2 as D (6 bases). The CDR3 runs to 15 residues. V was shortened by 1 base and J by 4 bases, with 10 bases between the two germline ends. Germline V gives CDR1 SGHTA, CDR2 FQGNSA. CDR3 nucleotide sequence: TGTGCCAGCAGCTTAGTCGGGAGTGGCACCGGGGAGCTGTTTTTT. It is translated as CASSLVGSGTGELFF.

This clonotype was counted between two and nine times. The gene calls are TRBV7-2 and TRBJ2-5; unclear D gene. In germline, CDR1 is SGHTA, CDR2 FQGNSA. CDR3 length: 12 amino acids. Trimming stripped 5 bases from V and 7 bases from J, with 11 bases between. CDR3 loop: CASSPTGRTQYF. The CDR3 DNA reads TGTGCCAGCAGCCCTACCGGACGGACCCAGTACTTC.

This clonotype was recorded at least ten times. The chain uses TRBV12-3 or TRBV12-4 and TRBJ1-5; D uncertain. The CDR3 contains 14 residues. V shed 3 bases and J shed 3 bases, with 9 bases lying between them. For the CDR3, the DNA is TGTGCCAGCAGTTTTTCAGGTTTCAATCAGCCCCAGCATTTT. Its translation: CASSFSGFNQPQHF.

This clonotype was counted between two and nine times. The V and J genes are TRBV28 and TRBJ1-4; 8 bases agree with TRBD1. Germline assignment: CDR1 MDHEN and CDR2 SYDVKM. The CDR3 has 14 residues. V was clipped by 4 bases and J by 7 bases; unmatched bases: 5. CDR3 DNA: TGTGCCAGCAGTTCGACAGGGGCGGTTGAAAAACTGTTTTTT. Its protein product is CASSSTGAVEKLFF.

This clonotype was seen more than once but under ten times. V usage is TRBV28 and J usage is TRBJ1-6, with a tentative D call TRBD1 (6 bases). Trimming pared 11 bases from V and 8 bases from J, leaving 13 bases between. The CDR3 totals 12 residues. CDR1 is MDHEN, CDR2 SYDVKM, per germline. The CDR3 DNA reads as TGTGCCGAGAACAGGGAGGATTCACCCCTCCACTTT. It is translated as CAENREDSPLHF.

The rearrangement joins TRBV5-6 to TRBJ2-1; TRBD2 agrees at 16 bases. CDR1 is SGHDT, CDR2 YYEEEE, per germline. The CDR3 loop spans 17 amino acids. The V gene end was trimmed by 4 bases and the J gene end by 5 bases; junction bases not matched to a gene: 6. CDR3 bases: TGTGCCAGCAGCCAAGGGACTAGCGGGAGGGCCCACAATGAGCAGTTCTTC. Amino acid sequence: CASSQGTSGRAHNEQFF.

In its sample, this clonotype was seen a few times. V is TRBV28 and J is TRBJ1-2, with D possibly TRBD1 on 6 matching bases. Trimming removed 5 bases at V and 7 bases at J, with 14 bases between. CDR1 MDHEN and CDR2 SYDVKM come from the germline V gene. The CDR3 consists of 13 residues. CDR3: CASSLQGPSGYTF. The DNA of the CDR3 is TGTGCCAGCAGTCTACAGGGCCCTAGTGGCTACACCTTC.

The V and J genes are TRBV28 and TRBJ1-2; no reliable D call. V was clipped by 6 bases and J by 4 bases, with 12 bases between them. From germline, CDR1 is MDHEN and CDR2 SYDVKM. This CDR3 comprises 13 residues. In DNA form, the CDR3 reads TGTGCCAGCAGGGTGGACGAACGCTATGGCTACACCTTC. It encodes CASRVDERYGYTF.

The CDR3 here is CASTLDSLNTEAFF. The CDR3 DNA follows: TGTGCCAGCACCCTGGACAGCCTGAACACTGAAGCTTTCTTT. This sequence joins TRBV12-3 or TRBV12-4 and TRBJ1-1, with D possibly being TRBD1 (6 bases). Trimming cost V 7 bases and J 0 bases, with 12 bases left between them. CDR3 length: 14 amino acids.

The V and J genes are TRBV28 and TRBJ2-5, with 10 bases fitting TRBD1. The CDR3 runs to 16 residues. The germline CDR1 and CDR2 sequences are MDHEN and SYDVKM. V lost 1 base and J lost 4; bases outside the gene matches: 6. The CDR3 spells CASSLSDRGYGETQYF. CDR3 nucleotide sequence: TGTGCCAGCAGTTTATCGGACAGGGGGTATGGAGAGACCCAGTACTTC.

This clonotype was seen just once. The chain recombines TRBV12-3 or TRBV12-4 with TRBJ1-5, with unresolved D. The CDR3 covers 12 residues. V lost 4 bases and J 13 bases, leaving 14 bases between the germline ends. CDR3 residues: CASSSRPLPQHF. DNA of the CDR3: TGTGCCAGCAGTTCAAGACCCTTGCCGCAGCATTTT.

V and J are TRBV7-3 and TRBJ2-1, with 9 bases that match TRBD1. The germline CDR1 and CDR2 sequences are SGHTA and FQGTGA. The CDR3 spans 15 residues. V was clipped by 5 bases and J by 3 bases; unmatched bases: 5. CDR3 residues: CASSPRDRDYNEQFF. CDR3 nucleotides: TGTGCCAGCAGCCCCCGGGACAGGGACTACAATGAGCAGTTCTTC.

The chain employs TRBV27 and TRBJ2-7; 15 bases match TRBD2. The J segment lost 6 bases and the V segment lost 2 bases, leaving 8 bases of the junction unmatched. The CDR3 totals 17 residues. Germline CDR1 MNHEY, CDR2 SMNVEV (reference sequence). CDR3 protein: CASSLGLAGGPSPEQYF. The CDR3 DNA reads TGTGCCAGCAGTTTAGGACTAGCGGGAGGGCCTTCCCCCGAGCAGTACTTC.

The rearrangement joins TRBV28 to TRBJ1-2, with unresolved D. From germline, CDR1 is MDHEN and CDR2 SYDVKM. The V end lost 7 bases, the J end lost 4 bases, and 31 bases lay between the germline ends. CDR3 size: 19 residues. As DNA, the CDR3 is TGTGCCAGCACCATTACCACACAAGGGCCCGTTCTGATTTCCTATGGCTACACCTTC. Its translation is CASTITTQGPVLISYGYTF.

This clonotype occurred a few times. This chain joins TRBV4-1 and TRBJ1-6; 9 bases are shared with TRBD1. The V segment lost 4 bases and the J segment 11 bases; nucleotides outside the gene matches: 9. The CDR3 length is 15 residues. Germline CDR1 MGHRA, CDR2 YSYEKL. The CDR3 protein is CASSPEGQGLAPLHF. The DNA for the CDR3 is TGCGCCAGCAGCCCAGAGGGACAGGGTCTAGCACCCCTCCACTTT.

This clonotype was found many times. V usage is TRBV7-2 and J usage is TRBJ2-7; 10 nucleotides match TRBD2. With 6 bases clipped from V and 5 bases from J, the junction kept 7 bases outside the gene matches. The CDR3 sequence is 14 residues long. Germline V gives CDR1 SGHTA, CDR2 FQGNSA. CDR3 sequence (DNA): TGTGCCAGCAGGTCTAGCGGGGGAGGCAACGAGCAGTACTTC. Its translation is CASRSSGGGNEQYF.

The chain links TRBV2 to TRBJ1-5, with D perhaps matching TRBD1 (5 bases). Trimming left V 5 bases short and J 7 bases short, with 15 bases between. CDR1 is SNHLY and CDR2 is FYNNEI in the germline V gene. The CDR3 has 14 residues. The CDR3 DNA is TGTGCCAGCAGTCGGGGCGGGATTGGACAGCCCCAGCATTTT. This gives the protein CASSRGGIGQPQHF.

This clonotype came up once. This chain links TRBV28 with TRBJ1-5; D unclear. This CDR3 has 15 residues. Germline V gene data show CDR1 as MDHEN and CDR2 as SYDVKM. Trimming left V 5 bases short and J 3 bases short, with 14 bases between. DNA for the CDR3: TGTGCCAGCAGTGTGTTGCAGACGAACAATCAGCCCCAGCATTTT. Translated: CASSVLQTNNQPQHF.

The chain uses TRBV7-6 and TRBJ1-5, with TRBD1 as a possible D gene (5 bases). This CDR3 contains 14 residues. V lost 1 base and J lost 7, with 11 bases in between. Per germline, CDR1 SGHVS and CDR2 FNYEAQ. CDR3 residues: CASSLDVWGQPQHF. The CDR3 DNA follows: TGTGCCAGCAGCTTAGATGTCTGGGGCCAGCCCCAGCATTTT.

This clonotype has a handful of counts. The genes are TRBV6-4 and TRBJ2-6; a possible D gene is TRBD2 (5 bases). The CDR3 covers 17 residues. Deletions cut 4 bases from V and 1 base from J, with 14 bases between. Germline-derived CDR1 and CDR2 are MRHNA and SNTAGT. This CDR3 is CASSALFSGSGANVLTF. The CDR3 DNA reads TGTGCCAGCAGTGCCCTATTTTCGGGATCTGGGGCCAACGTCCTGACTTTC.

This chain uses TRBV11-2 with TRBJ2-1, with 14 bases that match TRBD2. The CDR3 sequence is 16 residues long. Germline CDR1 and CDR2: SGHAT and FQNNGV. The V segment lost 0 bases and the J segment 5 bases; nucleotides outside the gene matches: 0. CDR3 coding DNA: TGTGCCAGCAGCTTAGAGGGACTAGCGGGAGACAATGAGCAGTTCTTC. Protein sequence: CASSLEGLAGDNEQFF.

The table lists this clonotype with many counts. J is TRBJ2-1 and V is TRBV28, with 13 bases that match TRBD2. The ends lost 4 bases at V and 0 bases at J; junction bases unmatched: 12. Germline values: CDR1 MDHEN, CDR2 SYDVKM. The CDR3 extends over 20 amino acids. This CDR3 is CASSWGPGLAGLSSYNEQFF. The DNA of the CDR3 is TGTGCCAGCAGTTGGGGCCCGGGACTAGCGGGGTTAAGCTCCTACAATGAGCAGTTCTTC.

V and J are TRBV2 and TRBJ1-6, with D possibly matching TRBD1 (5 bases). The V end was cut by 4 bases, the J end by 7 bases, with 8 bases between. CDR3 length: 13 amino acids. Per the germline V gene, CDR1 is SNHLY and CDR2 is FYNNEI. CDR3 DNA sequence: TGTGCCAGCAGTGGGGGGGGAAATTCACCCCTCCACTTT. This codes for CASSGGGNSPLHF.

This chain uses TRBV7-2 with TRBJ2-3, with D unresolved. Germline values: CDR1 SGHTA, CDR2 FQGNSA. Trimming pared 5 bases from V and 6 bases from J, leaving 18 bases between. The CDR3 spans 15 residues. The CDR3 DNA sequence: TGTGCCAGCAGCCTAGGCCTGGGGAATACGGATACGCAGTATTTT. The encoded protein is CASSLGLGNTDTQYF.

This clonotype occurred a few times. The chain is built from TRBV28 and TRBJ1-1; 10 bases agree with TRBD1. This CDR3 has 15 residues. CDR1 and CDR2 from the germline V gene are MDHEN and SYDVKM. After removal of 4 bases from V and 4 bases from J, the junction contained 6 bases not matched to a gene. The CDR3 loop is CASSSTGTGVTEAFF. CDR3 DNA: TGTGCCAGCAGTTCCACCGGGACAGGGGTCACTGAAGCTTTCTTT. The whole variable domain, filled in from reference TRBV28 and TRBJ1-1, reads DVKVTQSSRYLVKRTGEKVFLECVQDMDHENMFWYRQDPGLGLRLIYFSYDVKMKEKGDIPEGYSVSREKKERFSLILESASTNQTSMYLCASSSTGTGVTEAFFGQGTRLTVV.

J is TRBJ2-7 and V is TRBV24-1; D may match TRBD1 or TRBD2 (5 bases each). Germline CDR1 is KGHDR and CDR2 is SFDVKD. V shed 2 bases and J shed 3 bases, with 13 bases lying between them. The CDR3 length is 15 residues. The CDR3 here is CATSDSGTVDYEQYF. The CDR3 DNA reads as TGTGCCACCAGTGATTCCGGGACGGTGGACTACGAGCAGTACTTC.